The source of this T cell receptor (beta chain) is a study of blood T cell repertoires in COVID-19. The wider study: The study drew acute and convalescent COVID-19 samples from the United States, Italy and Spain.

Sequencing used immunoSEQ multiplex PCR; TCRdb keeps in-frame clones, though not all of them. The table shows fewer than 350,000 clones, with around nine tenths occurring only once. In assigning cohorts, the study relied on participant-reported clinical history. The CDR3 spans 17 residues. Germline V gives CDR1 LNHDA, CDR2 SQIVND (reference sequence). Trimming removed 1 base from V and 4 bases from J; junction bases left unmatched: 7. The sequenced sample consisted of PBMCs or T cells enriched from blood (not recorded which). This TCR came from a man aged 55 to 70 who had recovered from COVID-19. V is TRBV19 and J is TRBJ2-2; 9 bases agree with TRBD1. The chain's CDR3 is CASSIGGTGRGTGELFF. CDR3 nucleotide sequence: TGTGCCAGTAGTATAGGGGGGACAGGGAGGGGCACCGGGGAGCTGTTTTTT.